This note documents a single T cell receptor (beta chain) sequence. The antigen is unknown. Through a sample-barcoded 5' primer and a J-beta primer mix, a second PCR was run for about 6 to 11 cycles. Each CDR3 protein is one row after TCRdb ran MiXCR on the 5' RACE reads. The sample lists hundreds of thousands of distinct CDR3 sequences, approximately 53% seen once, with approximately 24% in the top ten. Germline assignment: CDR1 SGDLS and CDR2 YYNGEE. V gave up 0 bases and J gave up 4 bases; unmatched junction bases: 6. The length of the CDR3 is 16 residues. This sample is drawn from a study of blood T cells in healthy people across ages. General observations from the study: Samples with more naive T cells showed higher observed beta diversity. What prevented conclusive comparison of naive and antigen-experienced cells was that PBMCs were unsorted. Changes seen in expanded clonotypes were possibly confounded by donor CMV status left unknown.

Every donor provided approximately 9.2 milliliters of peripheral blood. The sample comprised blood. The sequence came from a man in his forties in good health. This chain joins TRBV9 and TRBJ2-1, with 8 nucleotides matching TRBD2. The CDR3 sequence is CASSVEGSGIYNEQFF. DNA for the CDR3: TGTGCCAGCAGCGTAGAGGGTAGCGGGATTTACAATGAGCAGTTCTTC.